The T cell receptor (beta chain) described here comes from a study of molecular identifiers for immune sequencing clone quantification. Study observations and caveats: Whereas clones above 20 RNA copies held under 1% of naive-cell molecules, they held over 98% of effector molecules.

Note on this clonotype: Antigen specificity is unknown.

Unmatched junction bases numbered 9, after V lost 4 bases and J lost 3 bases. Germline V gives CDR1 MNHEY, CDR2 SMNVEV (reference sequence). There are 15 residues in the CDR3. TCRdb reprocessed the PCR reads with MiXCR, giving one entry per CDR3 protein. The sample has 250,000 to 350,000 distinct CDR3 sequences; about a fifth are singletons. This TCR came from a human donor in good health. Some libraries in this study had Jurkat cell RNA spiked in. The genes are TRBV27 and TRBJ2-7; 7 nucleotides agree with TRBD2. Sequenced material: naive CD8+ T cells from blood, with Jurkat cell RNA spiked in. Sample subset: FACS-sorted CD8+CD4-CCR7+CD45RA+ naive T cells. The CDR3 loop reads CASSWASGTRYEQYF. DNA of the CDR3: TGTGCCAGCAGTTGGGCTAGCGGAACCCGCTACGAGCAGTACTTC.